The following is a T cell receptor beta chain sequence with its context. Per the germline V gene, CDR1 is MNHEY and CDR2 is SVGAGI. Trimming took 4 bases from V and 6 from J; bases not matched to a gene: 12. CDR3 length: 16 residues. The sample originates from a study of blood T cell repertoires in COVID-19. For the study at large: From the United States, Italy and Spain came samples of acute and convalescent COVID-19.

TCRdb keeps only in-frame clones here, not all; method: immunoSEQ multiplex PCR. The sample consists of fewer than 450,000 clones, 87% of them appearing once. The Seattle patients joined while their infection was active and were tracked longitudinally afterward. The specimen sequenced was peripheral blood. This chain uses TRBV6-5 with TRBJ2-1; TRBD2 agrees at 7 bases. This clonotype was obtained from a woman aged 50 to 65 with COVID-19, enrolled during active disease. Written as DNA, the CDR3 is TGTGCCAGCAGTTCCGCAGGTGCCGCGGGGGTCAATGAGCAGTTCTTC. It encodes CASSSAGAAGVNEQFF.